Shown below are 26 T cell receptor beta chains from a single sample sequenced in a study of blood T cell repertoires in COVID-19 (dated by TCRdb to the early 2020s). The protocol used for the library was the immunoSEQ multiplex PCR assay. Here the immuneACCESS table is served through TCRdb, limited to in-frame sequences with V and J called. Missing clones are a known gap in these copies; in checked studies unresolved V genes cover under half, and the rest lacks a known reason. Within this sample are 200,000 to 250,000 clones, with 83% of them counted one time only. Together, the top ten hold 1.3% of the sample. Sample: peripheral blood. Receptors originate from a woman under 40 with COVID-19, enrolled during active disease.

J is TRBJ2-1 and V is TRBV4-3, with 9 bases lining up with TRBD1. J lost 7 bases, V lost 1 base, and 5 bases had no gene match. CDR3 length equals 15 residues. Germline assignment: CDR1 LGHNA and CDR2 YSLEER. CDR3 loop: CASSQGGQGGNEQFF. CDR3 in DNA: TGCGCCAGCAGCCAAGGGGGACAGGGCGGGAATGAGCAGTTCTTC.

The chain employs TRBV7-8 and TRBJ2-5; D remains unclear. The CDR3 consists of 11 residues. The germline V and J ends were trimmed by 3 bases and 4 bases, with 3 bases remaining between them. Germline CDR1 SGHVS, CDR2 FQNEAQ. CDR3 bases: TGTGCCAGCAGCTTTCGAGAGACCCAGTACTTC. Its protein is CASSFRETQYF.

The CDR3 sequence is CASSGTSGETKPYEQYF. For the CDR3, the DNA is TGTGCCAGCAGCGGGACTAGCGGGGAGACCAAACCCTACGAGCAGTACTTC. This chain links TRBV5-4 with TRBJ2-7, with TRBD2 identical over 13 bases. V lost 4 bases and J lost 2; bases outside the gene matches: 9. The germline V gene has CDR1 SGHNT and CDR2 YYREEE (reference sequence). The CDR3 contains 17 residues.

CDR3 region: CASSFSTGDGEQFF. In DNA form, the CDR3 reads TGTGCCAGCAGCTTCTCCACAGGGGATGGCGAGCAGTTCTTC. The chain employs TRBV7-9 and TRBJ2-1; TRBD1 agrees at 7 bases. The CDR3 has 14 residues. CDR1 SEHNR and CDR2 FQNEAQ come from the germline V gene (reference sequence). J lost 10 bases, V lost 3 bases, and 9 bases had no gene match.

This clone has just a few counts. The rearrangement links TRBV29-1 to TRBJ2-3; 8 bases match TRBD1. V was pared by 7 bases and J by 6 bases, with 6 bases of the junction left unmatched. This CDR3 contains 12 residues. In germline, CDR1 is SQVTM, CDR2 ANQGSEA. The CDR3 sequence is CSAEAGGDTQYF. CDR3 nucleotides: TGCAGCGCTGAGGCAGGGGGCGATACGCAGTATTTT.

The J gene is TRBJ2-5, the V gene TRBV5-4; the D is unclear. Germline V gene lookup returns CDR1 SGHNT and CDR2 YYREEE (reference sequence). The CDR3 sequence is 14 residues long. V dropped 5 bases and J dropped 5 bases, with 16 bases sitting between them. The CDR3 loop is CASSRSRSRETQYF. The DNA for the CDR3 is TGTGCCAGCAGTCGATCGCGAAGTCGGGAGACCCAGTACTTC.

The J gene is TRBJ2-1, the V gene TRBV19; 8 bases are a match to TRBD1. Germline CDR1 reads LNHDA; CDR2 reads SQIVND (reference sequence). CDR3 length: 16 amino acids. J was trimmed by 5 bases and V by 6 bases; bases with no gene match: 12. The CDR3 bases are TGTGCCAGTAGAACGACCGGGACAGGAGGACACAATGAGCAGTTCTTC. It yields the protein CASRTTGTGGHNEQFF. Looking up the rest from reference TRBV19 and TRBJ2-1 gives the full variable domain: DGGITQSPKYLFRKEGQNVTLSCEQNLNHDAMYWYRQDPGQGLRLIYYSQIVNDFQKGDIAEGYSVSREKKESFPLTVTSAQKNPTAFYLCASRTTGTGGHNEQFFGPGTRLTVL.

This clone was seen only once. The chain carries TRBV6-5 and TRBJ2-2; possibly TRBD1 for D (6 bases). The germline CDR1 and CDR2 sequences are MNHEY and SVGAGI. V lost 1 base, J lost 0 bases, and 9 bases lay in between. The CDR3 consists of 16 residues. The CDR3 DNA reads as TGTGCCAGCAGTTACTGGGGGCCCACGAACACCGGGGAGCTGTTTTTT. Residues: CASSYWGPTNTGELFF.

The chain carries TRBV5-1 and TRBJ2-1; no clear D gene. Germline values: CDR1 SGHRS, CDR2 YFSETQ. Trimming took off 0 bases at V and 5 bases at J, with 6 bases between the two ends. The CDR3 contains 13 residues. The CDR3 DNA is TGCGCCAGCAGCTTGGACAGAGACAATGAGCAGTTCTTC. Translating gives CASSLDRDNEQFF.

The V gene is TRBV4-2, the J gene TRBJ2-2, with D maybe TRBD1 (5 bases). V was clipped by 2 bases and J by 4 bases, with 11 bases between them. The CDR3 extends over 15 amino acids. Germline V gene data show CDR1 as LGHNA and CDR2 as YNFKEQ. CDR3: CASSQKDKGTGELFF. The CDR3 bases are TGTGCCAGCAGCCAAAAGGACAAGGGCACCGGGGAGCTGTTTTTT.

The count of this clone is one. This rearrangement joins TRBV5-4 to TRBJ2-1; D might be TRBD2 (5 bases). This CDR3 contains 15 residues. CDR1 and CDR2 from the germline V gene are SGHNT and YYREEE (reference sequence). The CDR3 sequence is CALRWGEGYVDEQFF. DNA of the CDR3: TGTGCTCTGAGATGGGGAGAAGGATATGTGGATGAGCAGTTCTTC.

The CDR3 loop is CASSAAGTGAYEQYF. DNA of the CDR3: TGTGCCAGCAGCGCGGCCGGGACAGGAGCCTACGAGCAGTACTTC. The chain couples TRBV9 to TRBJ2-7; 8 bases are a match to TRBD1. The germline CDR1 and CDR2 sequences are SGDLS and YYNGEE. The V and J ends lost 3 bases and 2 bases, in that order; junction bases with no gene match: 7. The CDR3 runs 15 residues. The full variable domain, completed using reference TRBV9 and TRBJ2-7, is DSGVTQTPKHLITATGQRVTLRCSPRSGDLSVYWYQQSLDQGLQFLIQYYNGEERAKGNILERFSAQQFPDLHSELNLSSLELGDSALYFCASSAAGTGAYEQYFGPGTRLTVT.

V is TRBV7-2 and J is TRBJ2-7, with 7 bases lining up with TRBD1. Germline V lookup: CDR1 SGHTA, CDR2 FQGNSA. CDR3 length equals 15 residues. V lost 4 bases to trimming and J lost 2 bases; unmatched junction nucleotides: 8. The CDR3 spells CASSSEGTAPYEQYF. DNA of the CDR3: TGTGCCAGCAGCTCCGAGGGGACAGCCCCCTACGAGCAGTACTTC. Based on the CDR3 plus reference TRBV7-2 and TRBJ2-7, the full variable domain is GAGVSQSPSNKVTEKGKDVELRCDPISGHTALYWYRQSLGQGLEFLIYFQGNSAPDKSGLPSDRFSAERTGGSVSTLTIQRTQQEDSAVYLCASSSEGTAPYEQYFGPGTRLTVT.

The chain joins TRBV7-2 to TRBJ1-6; D unclear. Germline V gene data show CDR1 as SGHTA and CDR2 as FQGNSA. V lost 3 bases and J 7 bases, leaving 4 bases between the germline ends. This CDR3 is built from 12 residues. The CDR3 is CASSFINSPLHF. CDR3 coding DNA: TGTGCCAGCAGCTTTATAAATTCACCCCTCCACTTT.

The count of this clone is one. The genes are TRBV19 and TRBJ2-7; weak D call: TRBD2 (5 bases). From germline, CDR1 is LNHDA and CDR2 SQIVND (reference sequence). Trimming pared 4 bases from V and 7 bases from J, leaving 17 bases between. The CDR3 length is 14 residues. The CDR3 nucleotides read TGTGCCAGTAGTACCCCAGGAGAGACGGGGGAGCAGTACTTC. It encodes CASSTPGETGEQYF.

This chain joins TRBV2 and TRBJ1-1; D possibly corresponds to TRBD1 (5 bases). V shed 9 bases and J shed 0 bases, with 17 bases lying between them. The CDR3 length is 15 residues. The V gene's germline CDR1 is SNHLY and CDR2 FYNNEI. CDR3: CASFLGGSMNTEAFF. The DNA for the CDR3 is TGTGCCAGTTTTTTGGGGGGTTCAATGAACACTGAAGCTTTCTTT.

The chain uses TRBV7-6 and TRBJ1-4; 8 nucleotides match TRBD1. The CDR3 length is 14 residues. The trim removed 1 base at V and 5 bases at J, leaving 0 bases unmatched. Germline assignment: CDR1 SGHVS and CDR2 FNYEAQ. The CDR3 DNA is TGTGCCAGCAGCTTAGGGACAGGGAATGAAAAACTGTTTTTT. It encodes CASSLGTGNEKLFF.

This chain links TRBV18 with TRBJ1-6; no clear D. V lost 4 bases to trimming and J lost 5 bases, with 21 bases between them. CDR1 KGHSH and CDR2 LQKENI come from the germline V gene. This CDR3 contains 18 residues. The CDR3 bases are TGTGCCAGCTCACTAAACCCGACGCACGCGGGTGATAATTCACCCCTCCACTTT. Translated: CASSLNPTHAGDNSPLHF.

The V gene is TRBV24-1, the J gene TRBJ1-6; a possible D gene is TRBD1 (5 bases). Looked up from germline, CDR1 is KGHDR and CDR2 is SFDVKD. V was cut by 3 bases and J by 7 bases, with 21 bases left in between. The CDR3 contains 18 residues. Here the CDR3 reads CATSDGGVVCSVNSPLHF. The CDR3 DNA follows: TGTGCCACCAGTGATGGGGGGGTGGTATGTAGCGTGAATTCACCCCTCCACTTT.

This clone was observed a single time. V is TRBV4-3 and J is TRBJ2-5, with 9 bases matching TRBD1. Germline assignment: CDR1 LGHNA and CDR2 YSLEER. V lost 0 bases, J lost 1 base, and 9 bases stayed unmatched. This CDR3 is built from 18 residues. In DNA, the CDR3 is TGCGCCAGCAGCCAAGATCCGAGGTCGGGACAGGGCCAAGAGACCCAGTACTTC. Protein product: CASSQDPRSGQGQETQYF.

The chain recombines TRBV2 with TRBJ1-5; no firm D call. Deletions cut 4 bases from V and 7 bases from J, with 11 bases between. The CDR3 has 13 amino acids. The germline V gene encodes CDR1 SNHLY and CDR2 FYNNEI. CDR3 amino acids: CASSGQAGQPQHF. In DNA form, the CDR3 reads TGTGCCAGCAGTGGCCAGGCTGGCCAGCCCCAGCATTTT.

The rearrangement links TRBV5-4 to TRBJ2-5, with 8 bases that match TRBD2. The CDR3 consists of 16 residues. Trimming removed 4 bases from V and 1 base from J; junction bases left unmatched: 9. Germline V gene data show CDR1 as SGHNT and CDR2 as YYREEE (reference sequence). CDR3 in amino acids: CASSLPLRGGQETQYF. CDR3 DNA: TGTGCCAGCAGCCTACCCCTTCGGGGGGGCCAAGAGACCCAGTACTTC.

As to this clone: A junction boundary mismatches the germline segment, possibly from a read error. The gene calls are TRBV4-2 and TRBJ2-3, with a tentative D call TRBD2 (5 bases). CDR3 length: 13 amino acids. CDR1 is LGHNA, CDR2 YNFKEQ, per germline. The CDR3: CASSGGETDAQYF. The CDR3 nucleotides are TGTGCCAGCAGCGGAGGAGAAACAGATGCGCAGTATTTT.

The chain is built from TRBV29-1 and TRBJ2-3, with 11 bases fitting TRBD2. Looked up from germline, CDR1 is SQVTM and CDR2 is ANQGSEA. V shed 6 bases, J shed 5 bases, and the junction held 10 bases outside the gene matches. CDR3 length: 15 residues. The CDR3: CSVRLAGFMGDTQYF. CDR3 nucleotides: TGCAGCGTGCGACTAGCGGGGTTCATGGGAGATACGCAGTATTTT.

The chain has TRBV7-3 and TRBJ1-6, with TRBD1 as a possible D gene (6 bases). V lost 0 bases to trimming and J lost 10 bases, with 16 bases between them. CDR3 length: 16 amino acids. Germline V gives CDR1 SGHTA, CDR2 FQGTGA. The CDR3 reads CASSLTPDRLGSPLHF. The CDR3 DNA sequence: TGTGCCAGCAGCTTAACGCCTGACAGGTTGGGGTCACCCCTCCACTTT. The whole variable domain, remainder taken from reference TRBV7-3 and TRBJ1-6, is GAGVSQTPSNKVTEKGKYVELRCDPISGHTALYWYRQSLGQGPEFLIYFQGTGAADDSGLPNDRFFAVRPEGSVSTLKIQRTERGDSAVYLCASSLTPDRLGSPLHFGNGTRLTVT.

This chain links TRBV11-2 with TRBJ2-7; D is possibly TRBD1 (8 bases). This CDR3 is 13 amino acids long. Deletions cut 6 bases from V and 12 bases from J, with 21 bases between. The germline V gene has CDR1 SGHAT and CDR2 FQNNGV. The CDR3 coding sequence is TGTGCCAGCAGTACCCAAAGCGGGACAGGTCTGTACTTC. Translation: CASSTQSGTGLYF. Full variable domain (outside the CDR3, taken from reference TRBV11-2 and TRBJ2-7): EAGVAQSPRYKIIEKRQSVAFWCNPISGHATLYWYQQILGQGPKLLIQFQNNGVVDDSQLPKDRFSAERLKGVDSTLKIQPAKLEDSAVYLCASSTQSGTGLYFGPGTRLTVT.